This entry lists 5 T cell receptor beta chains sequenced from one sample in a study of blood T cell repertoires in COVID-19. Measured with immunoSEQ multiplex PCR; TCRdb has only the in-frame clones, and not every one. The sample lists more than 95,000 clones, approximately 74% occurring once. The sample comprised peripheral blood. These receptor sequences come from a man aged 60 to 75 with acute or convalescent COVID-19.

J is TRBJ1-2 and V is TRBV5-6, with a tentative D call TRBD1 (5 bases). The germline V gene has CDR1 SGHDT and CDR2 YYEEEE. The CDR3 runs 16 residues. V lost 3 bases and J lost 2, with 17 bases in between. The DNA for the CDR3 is TGTGCCAGCAGCTCGATTCTGACGGGACTGAACTATGGCTACACCTTC. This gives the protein CASSSILTGLNYGYTF. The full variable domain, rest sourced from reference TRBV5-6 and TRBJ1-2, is DAGVTQSPTHLIKTRGQQVTLRCSPKSGHDTVSWYQQALGQGPQFIFQYYEEEERQRGNFPDRFSGHQFPNYSSELNVNALLLGDSALYLCASSSILTGLNYGYTFGSGTRLTVV.

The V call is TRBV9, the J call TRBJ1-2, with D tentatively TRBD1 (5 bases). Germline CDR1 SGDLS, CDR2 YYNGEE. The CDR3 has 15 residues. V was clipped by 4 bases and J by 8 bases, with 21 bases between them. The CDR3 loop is CASSPEGRGGVGYTF. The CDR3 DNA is TGTGCCAGCAGCCCAGAGGGGAGGGGAGGAGTAGGCTACACCTTC.

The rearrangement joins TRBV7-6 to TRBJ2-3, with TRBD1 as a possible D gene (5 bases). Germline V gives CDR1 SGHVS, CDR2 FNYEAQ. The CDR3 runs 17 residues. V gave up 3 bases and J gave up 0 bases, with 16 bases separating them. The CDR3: CASSFANRIPSTDTQYF. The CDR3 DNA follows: TGTGCCAGCAGCTTCGCTAACAGGATTCCTAGCACAGATACGCAGTATTTT.

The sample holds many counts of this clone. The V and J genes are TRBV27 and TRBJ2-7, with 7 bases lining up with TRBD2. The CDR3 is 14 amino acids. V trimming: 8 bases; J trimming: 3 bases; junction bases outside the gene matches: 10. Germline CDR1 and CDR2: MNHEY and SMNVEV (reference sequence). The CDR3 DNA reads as TGTGCCAGCGGCAGACTAGCAGGGATCTACGAGCAGTACTTC. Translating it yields CASGRLAGIYEQYF.

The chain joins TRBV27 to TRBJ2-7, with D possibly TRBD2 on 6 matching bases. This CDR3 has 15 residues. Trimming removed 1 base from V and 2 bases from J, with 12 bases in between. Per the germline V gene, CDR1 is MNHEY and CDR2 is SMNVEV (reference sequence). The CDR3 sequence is CASSLYGRQAYEQYF. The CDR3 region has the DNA TGTGCCAGCAGTTTATATGGGAGGCAGGCCTACGAGCAGTACTTC.